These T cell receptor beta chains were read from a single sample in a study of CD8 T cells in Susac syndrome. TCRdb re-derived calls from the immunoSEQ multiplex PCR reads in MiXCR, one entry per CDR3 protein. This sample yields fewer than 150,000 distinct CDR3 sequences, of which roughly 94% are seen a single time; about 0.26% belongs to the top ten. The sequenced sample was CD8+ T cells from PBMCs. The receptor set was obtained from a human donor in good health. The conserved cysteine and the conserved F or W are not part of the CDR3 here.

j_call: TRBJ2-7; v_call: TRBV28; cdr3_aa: ASSLWVGTKTYEQY
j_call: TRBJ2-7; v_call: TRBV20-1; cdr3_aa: SARQGNWGEQY
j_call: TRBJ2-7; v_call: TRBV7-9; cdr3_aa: ASSSHGGEQY
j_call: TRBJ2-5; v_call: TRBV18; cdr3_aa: ASSPGPPSRDQY
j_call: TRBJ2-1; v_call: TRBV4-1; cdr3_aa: ASSHATGYEQF
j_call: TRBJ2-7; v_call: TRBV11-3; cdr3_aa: ASSTRRGPDYEQY
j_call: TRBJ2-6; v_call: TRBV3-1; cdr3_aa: ASSPPTGAGANVLT
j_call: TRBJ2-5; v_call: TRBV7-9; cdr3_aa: AIFGGAVTSGEETQY
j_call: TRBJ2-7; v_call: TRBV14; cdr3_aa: ASSLLEYHEQY
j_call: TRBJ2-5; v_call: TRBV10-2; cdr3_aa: ASGTRRETQY
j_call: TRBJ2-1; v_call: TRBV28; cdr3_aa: ASREGLEQF
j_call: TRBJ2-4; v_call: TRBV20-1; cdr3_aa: SAGPSPPNIQY
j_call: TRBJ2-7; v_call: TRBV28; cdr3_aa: ASSPGSHEQY
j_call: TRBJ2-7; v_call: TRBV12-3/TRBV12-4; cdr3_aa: ASSFGSSGRVEQY
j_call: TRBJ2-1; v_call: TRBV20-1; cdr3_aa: SAAAGTSGKNEQF
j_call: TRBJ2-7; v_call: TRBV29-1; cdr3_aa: SVFQGEQY
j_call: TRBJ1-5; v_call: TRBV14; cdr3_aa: ASSPGRNQPQH
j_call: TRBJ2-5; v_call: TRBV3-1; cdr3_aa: ASSQDQGLQETQY
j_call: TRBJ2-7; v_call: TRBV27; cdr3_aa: ASGAQETYEQY
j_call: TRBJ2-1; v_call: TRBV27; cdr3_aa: ASSPSYGSALGQF
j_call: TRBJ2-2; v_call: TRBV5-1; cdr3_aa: ASSSAREVGELF
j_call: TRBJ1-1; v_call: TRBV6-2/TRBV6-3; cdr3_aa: ASSYGETGTEAF
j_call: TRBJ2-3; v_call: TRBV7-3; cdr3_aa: ASHRGGGSADTQY
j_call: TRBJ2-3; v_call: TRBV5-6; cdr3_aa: ASSLVADTQY
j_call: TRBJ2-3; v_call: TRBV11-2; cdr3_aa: ASTSPQTGDSTDTQY
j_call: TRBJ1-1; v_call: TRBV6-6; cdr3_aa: ASRPRGRQGITEAF
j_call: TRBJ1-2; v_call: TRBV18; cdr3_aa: ASSPITSNYGYT
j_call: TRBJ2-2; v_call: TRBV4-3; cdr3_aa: ASSQSFVGMPSTGELF
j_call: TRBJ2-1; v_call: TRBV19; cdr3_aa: ASSANLGLASRWQF
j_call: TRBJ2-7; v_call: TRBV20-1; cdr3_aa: SAPDGISYEQY
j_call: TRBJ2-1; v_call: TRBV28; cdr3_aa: ASSLRQGVWNEQF
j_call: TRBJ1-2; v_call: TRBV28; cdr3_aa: ASSLLAGRAGDGYT
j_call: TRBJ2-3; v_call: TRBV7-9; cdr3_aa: ASSWGLADTQY
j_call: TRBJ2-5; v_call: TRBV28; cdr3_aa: ASSLFSLAEHQETQY